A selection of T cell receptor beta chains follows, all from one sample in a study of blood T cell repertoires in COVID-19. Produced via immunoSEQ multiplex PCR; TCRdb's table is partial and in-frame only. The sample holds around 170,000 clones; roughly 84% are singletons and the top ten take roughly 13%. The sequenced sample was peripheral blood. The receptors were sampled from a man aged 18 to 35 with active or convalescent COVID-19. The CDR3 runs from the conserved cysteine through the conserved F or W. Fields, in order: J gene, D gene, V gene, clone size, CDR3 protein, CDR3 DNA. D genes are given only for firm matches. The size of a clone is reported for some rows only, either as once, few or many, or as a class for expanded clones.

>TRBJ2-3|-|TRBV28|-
CASRTLPQTDTQYF
TGTGCCAGCCGGACACTTCCCCAGACAGATACGCAGTATTTT
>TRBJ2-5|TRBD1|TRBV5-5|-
CASSLWGQGETQYF
TGTGCCAGCAGCTTGTGGGGACAGGGAGAGACCCAGTACTTC
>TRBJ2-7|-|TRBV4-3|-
CASSRMGQPYEQYF
TGCGCCAGCAGCCGAATGGGACAACCCTACGAGCAGTACTTC
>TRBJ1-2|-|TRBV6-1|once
CASSEGTSGWGYTF
TGTGCCAGCAGTGAAGGGACATCTGGCTGGGGCTACACCTTC
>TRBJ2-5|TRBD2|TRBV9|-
CASSPGLAGGPETQYF
TGTGCCAGCAGCCCTGGACTAGCGGGAGGGCCAGAGACCCAGTACTTC
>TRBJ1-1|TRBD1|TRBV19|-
CASSPRTGLGTEAFF
TGTGCCAGTAGTCCACGGACAGGGCTGGGCACTGAAGCTTTCTTT
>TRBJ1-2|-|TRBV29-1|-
CSVLLSGEDYTF
TGCAGCGTCCTACTTAGCGGGGAAGACTACACCTTC
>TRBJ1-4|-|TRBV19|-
CASSQALGGTTNEKLFF
TGTGCCAGTAGTCAAGCCCTTGGCGGCACAACTAATGAAAAACTGTTTTTT
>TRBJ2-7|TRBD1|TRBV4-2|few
CASSHHDRVQLNQRYEQYF
TGTGCCAGCAGCCACCACGACAGGGTCCAATTGAACCAACGCTACGAGCAGTACTTC
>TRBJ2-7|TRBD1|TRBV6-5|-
CASRDRANEQYF
TGTGCCAGCAGGGACAGGGCCAACGAGCAGTACTTC
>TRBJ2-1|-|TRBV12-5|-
CASGLVLRGSYNEQFF
TGTGCTAGTGGTTTGGTACTTCGGGGGTCGTACAATGAGCAGTTCTTC
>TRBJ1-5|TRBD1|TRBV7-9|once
CASSQSVAGGLINQPQHF
TGTGCCAGCAGCCAAAGTGTCGCAGGGGGCCTCATCAATCAGCCCCAGCATTTT
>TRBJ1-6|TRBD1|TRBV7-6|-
CASSSSGTGVPYYNSPLHF
TGTGCCAGCAGCTCCTCCGGGACAGGGGTCCCGTACTATAATTCACCCCTCCACTTT
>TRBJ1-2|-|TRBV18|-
CASSPTSGVGLYGYTF
TGTGCCAGCTCACCAACTTCAGGGGTAGGGTTATATGGCTACACCTTC
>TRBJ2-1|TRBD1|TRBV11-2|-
CASSQGTGSLDNEQFF
TGTGCCAGCAGCCAAGGGACAGGTTCGCTTGACAATGAGCAGTTCTTC
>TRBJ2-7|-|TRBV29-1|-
CSVTLQGDYYEQYF
TGCAGCGTGACGCTACAGGGGGACTACTACGAGCAGTACTTC
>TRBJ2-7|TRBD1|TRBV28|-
CASRSQGAPYEQYF
TGTGCCAGCAGATCACAGGGGGCGCCCTACGAGCAGTACTTC
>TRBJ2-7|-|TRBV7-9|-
CASSRDYEQYF
TGTGCCAGCAGTCGGGACTACGAGCAGTACTTC
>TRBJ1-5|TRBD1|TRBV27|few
CASSKTTGGNQPQHF
TGTGCCAGCAGTAAGACGACAGGGGGCAATCAGCCCCAGCATTTT
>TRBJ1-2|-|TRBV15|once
CATSRGQGLYGYTF
TGTGCCACCAGCAGAGGGCAGGGGCTCTATGGCTACACCTTC
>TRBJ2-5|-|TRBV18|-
CASSRDKGGQETQYF
TGTGCCAGCTCACGAGACAAAGGAGGCCAAGAGACCCAGTACTTC
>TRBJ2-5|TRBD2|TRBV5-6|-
CASSFGTSGSQYF
TGTGCCAGCAGCTTCGGGACTAGCGGGAGCCAGTACTTC
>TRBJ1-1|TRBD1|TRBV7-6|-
CASSLGRTGGTEAFF
TGTGCCAGCAGCTTAGGTCGGACAGGGGGCACTGAAGCTTTCTTT
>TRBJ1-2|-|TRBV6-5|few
CASRPPGVLYGYTF
TGTGCCAGCAGACCCCCGGGGGTTTTGTATGGCTACACCTTC
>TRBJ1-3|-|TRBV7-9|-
CASSHNSGNTIYF
TGTGCCAGCAGCCACAACTCTGGAAACACCATATATTTT
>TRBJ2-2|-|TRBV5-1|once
CASSLIQGNTGELFF
TGCGCCAGCAGCTTGATCCAGGGGAACACCGGGGAGCTGTTTTTT
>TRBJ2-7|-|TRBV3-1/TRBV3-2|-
CASSQDLATPYEQYF
TGTGCCAGCAGCCAAGATCTAGCTACTCCCTACGAGCAGTACTTC
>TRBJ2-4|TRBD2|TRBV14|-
CASSQVSGGGIQYF
TGTGCCAGCAGCCAGGTTTCCGGGGGGGGCATTCAGTACTTC
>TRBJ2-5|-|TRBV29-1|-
CSVVRGHSGGPSVETQYF
TGCAGCGTTGTCAGGGGGCATAGCGGGGGCCCATCGGTAGAGACCCAGTACTTC
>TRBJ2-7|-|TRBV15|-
CATSRYLWTDSYEQYF
TGTGCCACCAGCAGATACCTCTGGACAGACTCCTACGAGCAGTACTTC
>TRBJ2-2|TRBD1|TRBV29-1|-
CSVIQGADTGELFF
TGCAGCGTTATACAGGGGGCAGACACCGGGGAGCTGTTTTTT
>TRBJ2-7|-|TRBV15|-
CATSRESGNYEQYF
TGTGCCACCAGCAGAGAGTCCGGGAACTACGAGCAGTACTTC
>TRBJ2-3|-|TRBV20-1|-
CSASQTSNSYF
TGCAGTGCTTCACAGACCTCAAACTCGTATTTT
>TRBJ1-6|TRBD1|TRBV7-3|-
CASSIAGTVDSPLHF
TGTGCCAGCAGCATCGCCGGGACAGTTGATTCACCCCTCCACTTT
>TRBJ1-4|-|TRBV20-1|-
CSASDRHKGEKLFF
TGCAGTGCTAGTGATCGCCACAAGGGGGAAAAACTGTTTTTT
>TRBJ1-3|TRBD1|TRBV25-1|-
CASSEVRQGSSSGNTIYF
TGTGCCAGCAGTGAAGTAAGACAGGGGTCTAGCTCTGGAAACACCATATATTTT
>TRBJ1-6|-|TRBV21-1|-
CASSKLVGQGVNSPLHF
TGTGCCAGCAGCAAATTGGTGGGACAGGGCGTTAATTCACCCCTCCACTTT
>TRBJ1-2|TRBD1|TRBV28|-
CASSYPGTGRGYTF
TGTGCCAGCAGTTACCCCGGGACAGGGAGAGGCTACACCTTC
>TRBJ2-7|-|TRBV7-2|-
CASSSTGPGPYEQYF
TGTGCCAGCAGCTCTACAGGGCCGGGTCCTTACGAGCAGTACTTC
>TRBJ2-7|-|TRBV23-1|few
CASSQFWGPHGYEQYF
TGCGCCAGCAGTCAATTCTGGGGCCCCCATGGGTACGAGCAGTACTTC